This T cell receptor (beta chain) was observed in a study of shared clonotypes between healthy human individuals. Study-level information: Each donor's CD8 memory used one plate, CD8 naive two, each CD4 subset three. Study-wide results and limits: Specimens sampled were limited to blood, with tissue repertoires likely differing. Non-shared clonotypes were found to have lower generation probabilities than the clonotypes that were shared by all four of the sorted-subset donors. The study drew on few donors, limiting represented genetic and exposure-history diversity.

About this clone: Its antigen is as yet unknown.

Sequenced by immunoSEQ multiplex PCR; TCRdb stores in-frame clones only, minus some. Found here are around 2.5 million clones, 93% of them singletons; the top ten hold roughly 0.36%. V lost 4 bases, J lost 5 bases, and 9 bases stayed unmatched. Germline V gene data show CDR1 as SGHRS and CDR2 as YFSETQ. This CDR3 comprises 15 residues. The sample taken for sequencing was naive CD4+ T cells from PBMCs. Subset: CD45RA+ positively selected. The receptor was derived from a man aged 18 to 30 in good health. Some clones in this sample may be carry-over from other donors' samples. The chain uses TRBV5-1 and TRBJ2-7; 10 positions match TRBD2. CDR3 in amino acids: CASSRRVAGGDEQYF. As DNA, the CDR3 is TGCGCCAGCAGCCGTCGAGTAGCGGGAGGTGACGAGCAGTACTTC. Full variable domain (outside the CDR3, taken from reference TRBV5-1 and TRBJ2-7): KAGVTQTPRYLIKTRGQQVTLSCSPISGHRSVSWYQQTPGQGLQFLFEYFSETQRNKGNFPGRFSGRQFSNSRSEMNVSTLELGDSALYLCASSRRVAGGDEQYFGPGTRLTVT.